This entry is about one T cell receptor (beta chain). Assay used: immunoSEQ multiplex PCR; TCRdb lists only in-frame clones, some missing. The sample contains over 250,000 clones, approximately 91% of which appear only once. The sample belongs to a study of blood T cell repertoires in COVID-19. Study overall: T cells, B-cell-depleted T cells, or PBMCs supplied cDNA or gDNA.

Seattle-derived patients entered the study during active infection and were followed longitudinally. Germline assignment: CDR1 MNHEY and CDR2 SMNVEV (reference sequence). With V trimmed by 4 bases and J by 4 bases, 3 bases remained unmatched. This CDR3 has 14 residues. This receptor was obtained from a woman in her 30s with COVID-19, enrolled during active disease. The chain is built from TRBV27 and TRBJ1-4, with 7 bases fitting TRBD1. Sequenced material: peripheral blood. The CDR3 nucleotides read TGTGCCAGCAGTTCGGGACAGTATAATGAAAAACTGTTTTTT. This codes for CASSSGQYNEKLFF.